One sample yielded the 32 T cell receptor beta chains listed below, sequenced in a study of graft-versus-host responses after intestinal transplantation (TCRdb year 2021). The receptor library was made with the immunoSEQ multiplex PCR assay. TCRdb provides this immuneACCESS table in a form limited to in-frame rearrangements. Some clones are lacking; in checked studies, under half of them reflect an unresolved V gene, and why the rest are absent is not known. Across this sample there are tens of thousands of clones, with around 94% seen only once. Together, the top ten hold about 0.47% of the sample. Sample: PBMCs, taken 156 days after intestinal transplant. These receptor sequences come from a human patient who received an intestinal transplant, so some T cells may come from the graft donor.

The chain combines TRBV29-1 with TRBJ1-1, with TRBD1 identical over 10 bases. This CDR3 has 13 residues. V shed 7 bases and J 1 base; nucleotides not matched to a gene: 3. Germline V gene data show CDR1 as SQVTM and CDR2 as ANQGSEA. CDR3 region: CSAGQGENTEAFF. The DNA of the CDR3 is TGCAGCGCAGGACAGGGGGAGAACACTGAAGCTTTCTTT.

The CDR3 reads CASSPREGYGYTF. The CDR3 nucleotides read TGTGCCAGCAGTCCCCGGGAGGGCTATGGCTACACCTTC. The V gene is TRBV27, the J gene TRBJ1-2; D gene uncertain. The CDR3 runs 13 residues. Germline CDR1 is MNHEY and CDR2 is SMNVEV (reference sequence). The V end was cut by 5 bases, the J end by 4 bases, with 11 bases between.

This chain connects TRBV28 to TRBJ1-5, with D hard to call. V was shortened by 2 bases and J by 8 bases, with 22 bases between the two germline ends. This CDR3 comprises 17 residues. Germline CDR1 and CDR2: MDHEN and SYDVKM. CDR3 protein: CASSLRSWSILGEPQHF. Here the CDR3 DNA reads TGTGCCAGCAGTTTAAGGAGTTGGTCAATCCTTGGGGAGCCCCAGCATTTT.

This chain connects TRBV19 to TRBJ1-1, with D hard to call. V was cut by 6 bases and J by 4 bases, with 3 bases left in between. This CDR3 contains 10 residues. Per germline, CDR1 LNHDA and CDR2 SQIVND (reference sequence). The CDR3 region is CASRSTEAFF. The CDR3 DNA reads TGTGCCAGTAGGAGCACTGAAGCTTTCTTT.

CDR3 sequence (DNA): TGTGCCAGCAGTTATGGGACAGGGGTGTACGAGCAGTACTTC. This gives the protein CASSYGTGVYEQYF. V is TRBV6-6 and J is TRBJ2-5, with TRBD1 identical over 10 bases. The J call may be wrong; the DNA end is better matched by TRBJ2-7. CDR1 MNHNY and CDR2 SVGAGI come from the germline V gene (reference sequence). The CDR3 extends over 14 amino acids.

The rearrangement links TRBV7-9 to TRBJ1-1; possible D gene TRBD1, 6 bases. This CDR3 has 15 residues. V lost 3 bases to trimming and J lost 3 bases, with 14 bases between them. CDR1 is SEHNR, CDR2 FQNEAQ, per germline (reference sequence). Here the CDR3 reads CASSLRGGPDTEAFF. In DNA form, the CDR3 reads TGTGCCAGCAGCTTGAGAGGGGGGCCCGACACTGAAGCTTTCTTT. Based on the CDR3 plus reference TRBV7-9 and TRBJ1-1, the full variable domain is DTGVSQNPRHKITKRGQNVTFRCDPISEHNRLYWYRQTLGQGPEFLTYFQNEAQLEKSRLLSDRFSAERPKGSFSTLEIQRTEQGDSAMYLCASSLRGGPDTEAFFGQGTRLTVV.

The chain links TRBV5-1 to TRBJ1-1, with TRBD1 matching over 12 bases. The J segment lost 6 bases and the V segment lost 9 bases, leaving 15 bases of the junction unmatched. Germline V gives CDR1 SGHRS, CDR2 YFSETQ. This CDR3 contains 16 residues. The CDR3 protein is CATRRGTGGAGAEAFF. CDR3 bases: TGCGCCACTCGACGAGGGACAGGGGGCGCCGGGGCTGAAGCTTTCTTT.

Only one count was recorded for this clone. The rearrangement uses TRBV5-1 and TRBJ2-5; 8 nucleotides align to TRBD2. This CDR3 is 13 amino acids long. Germline CDR1 is SGHRS and CDR2 is YFSETQ. V trimming: 5 bases; J trimming: 5 bases; junction bases outside the gene matches: 5. The CDR3 loop reads CASSPSGSETQYF. The CDR3 DNA follows: TGCGCCAGCAGTCCCAGCGGGAGTGAGACCCAGTACTTC.

The chain carries TRBV11-3 and TRBJ2-1, with D unresolved. Germline V gene data show CDR1 as SGHNT and CDR2 as YENEEA. CDR3 size: 16 residues. V shed 2 bases and J shed 11 bases, with 22 bases lying between them. CDR3 DNA sequence: TGTGCCAGCAGCTTACGGTCGGTGGGCCAAACCGACCAGCAGTTCTTC. Protein sequence: CASSLRSVGQTDQQFF. The full variable domain, its missing parts supplied by reference TRBV11-3 and TRBJ2-1, is EAGVVQSPRYKIIEKKQPVAFWCNPISGHNTLYWYLQNLGQGPELLIRYENEEAVDDSQLPKDRFSAERLKGVDSTLKIQPAELGDSAVYLCASSLRSVGQTDQQFFGPGTRLTVL.

DNA of the CDR3: TGTGCCAGCAGTTTCAGGGGGTCTATTGAAAAACTGTTTTTT. Protein product: CASSFRGSIEKLFF. The V and J genes are TRBV27 and TRBJ1-4, with 7 bases identical to TRBD1. CDR1 is MNHEY, CDR2 SMNVEV, per germline (reference sequence). This CDR3 comprises 14 residues. V gave up 3 bases and J gave up 7 bases; unmatched junction bases: 5.

The V call is TRBV13, the J call TRBJ1-1; D gene unclear. The V and J ends lost 1 base and 3 bases respectively, with 6 bases between them. The CDR3 is made up of 13 amino acids. The V gene's germline CDR1 is PRHDT and CDR2 FYEKMQ (reference sequence). CDR3 bases: TGTGCCAGCAGCTTAGCTACAGACACTGAAGCTTTCTTT. Amino acids: CASSLATDTEAFF.

The V call is TRBV5-4, the J call TRBJ2-5, with 7 bases aligning to TRBD2. The CDR3 is 14 amino acids. V shed 4 bases, J shed 5 bases, and the junction held 8 bases outside the gene matches. The germline V gene has CDR1 SGHNT and CDR2 YYREEE (reference sequence). The CDR3 loop is CASSPRGRVETQYF. In DNA form, the CDR3 reads TGTGCCAGCAGCCCACGGGGGAGGGTGGAGACCCAGTACTTC.

This chain joins TRBV7-6 and TRBJ1-1; D call uncertain. The CDR3 is 12 residues long. Germline loops: CDR1 SGHVS, CDR2 FNYEAQ. V dropped 4 bases and J dropped 7 bases, with 10 bases sitting between them. The chain's CDR3 is CASSSIADEAFF. DNA of the CDR3: TGTGCCAGCAGCTCCATCGCGGATGAAGCTTTCTTT.

The chain has TRBV13 and TRBJ2-5; D uncertain. CDR1 and CDR2 (germline): PRHDT, FYEKMQ (reference sequence). The V end was cut by 4 bases, the J end by 5 bases, with 8 bases between. The CDR3 length is 12 residues. The CDR3 nucleotides are TGTGCCAGCAGCTCCCAACGGGAGACCCAGTACTTC. It translates to CASSSQRETQYF.

The V gene is TRBV6-1, the J gene TRBJ1-2, with D possibly being TRBD1 (5 bases). CDR3 length: 13 amino acids. Per the germline V gene, CDR1 is MNHNS and CDR2 is SASEGT. V dropped 3 bases and J dropped 8 bases, with 13 bases sitting between them. CDR3: CASSDRAGLGYTF. The CDR3 nucleotides are TGTGCCAGCAGTGACAGGGCTGGGTTGGGCTACACCTTC.

The chain's CDR3 is CASSSGTGGLETQYF. CDR3 DNA: TGTGCCAGCAGCTCGGGGACAGGGGGCCTAGAGACCCAGTACTTC. The chain couples TRBV11-2 to TRBJ2-5; TRBD1 matches at 12 bases. Unmatched junction bases numbered 4, after V lost 4 bases and J lost 4 bases. From germline, CDR1 is SGHAT and CDR2 FQNNGV. The CDR3 is 15 amino acids.

The rearrangement uses TRBV7-3 and TRBJ2-3, with 7 bases lining up with TRBD1. V shed 5 bases and J 4 bases; nucleotides not matched to a gene: 12. CDR3 length: 16 residues. Looked up from germline, CDR1 is SGHTA and CDR2 is FQGTGA. The CDR3 here is CASSPSRAQGADTQYF. The CDR3 DNA reads as TGTGCCAGCAGCCCGTCCCGGGCCCAGGGGGCAGATACGCAGTATTTT.

Details on this clone: Other DNA sequences in this specimen translate into the identical CDR3. The CDR3 DNA is TGTGCCAGCAGCCCGACGGGGGCGGACTATGGCTACACCTTC. This gives the protein CASSPTGADYGYTF. J is TRBJ1-2 and V is TRBV6-1, with D possibly TRBD1 on 6 matching bases. The germline V gene has CDR1 MNHNS and CDR2 SASEGT. V gave up 6 bases and J gave up 3 bases, with 14 bases separating them. The CDR3 is 14 residues long.

The chain couples TRBV7-9 to TRBJ2-1, with TRBD1 matching 8 bases. In germline, CDR1 is SEHNR, CDR2 FQNEAQ (reference sequence). There are 18 residues in the CDR3. V lost 5 bases and J lost 2; bases outside the gene matches: 14. CDR3 protein: CASSPRQGRTAPYNEQFF. CDR3 in DNA: TGTGCCAGCAGCCCACGACAGGGGAGGACGGCACCCTACAATGAGCAGTTCTTC.

The chain couples TRBV6-7 to TRBJ1-6; D might be TRBD1 (6 bases). TRBV6-7 is an ORF, and what it does is uncertain. The ends were cut back, 7 bases at V and 6 bases at J, with 10 bases in the middle. This CDR3 spans 13 amino acids. The DNA of the CDR3 is TGTGCCAGCAACAGGGTTTTTAATTCACCCCTCCACTTT. This codes for CASNRVFNSPLHF.

The V and J genes are TRBV6-5 and TRBJ2-3; D remains unclear. The germline V gene encodes CDR1 MNHEY and CDR2 SVGAGI. V was shortened by 2 bases and J by 2 bases, with 5 bases between the two germline ends. There are 13 residues in the CDR3. This chain's CDR3 is CASSYRTTDTQYF. The CDR3 DNA is TGTGCCAGCAGTTACAGGACCACAGATACGCAGTATTTT.

The V gene is TRBV7-2, the J gene TRBJ1-1, with 10 positions matching TRBD1. With V trimmed by 4 bases and J by 5 bases, 4 bases remained unmatched. There are 14 residues in the CDR3. CDR1 and CDR2 (germline): SGHTA, FQGNSA. The CDR3 DNA reads TGTGCCAGCAGCTCGACAGGGGGCAGAACTGAAGCTTTCTTT. Encoded protein: CASSSTGGRTEAFF.

This clone was detected once. In DNA, the CDR3 is TGTGCCAGCAGCCTTCCAGAGAGCTCCTACAATGAGCAGTTCTTC. Translation: CASSLPESSYNEQFF. This rearrangement joins TRBV11-3 to TRBJ2-1, with D hard to call. This CDR3 is built from 15 residues. Germline lookup yields CDR1 SGHNT and CDR2 YENEEA. V was pared by 5 bases and J by 0 bases, with 11 bases between.

This clone was counted only a few times. The V and J genes are TRBV10-1 and TRBJ2-7; 8 bases are a match to TRBD1. J lost 2 bases, V lost 2 bases, and 5 bases had no gene match. In germline, CDR1 is WNHNN, CDR2 SYGVQD (reference sequence). The CDR3 is made up of 15 amino acids. The CDR3: CASSETGGRTYEQYF. The CDR3 DNA follows: TGCGCCAGCAGTGAGACAGGGGGTCGAACCTACGAGCAGTACTTC.

The V and J genes are TRBV12-5 and TRBJ2-5, with 7 bases fitting TRBD1. The last part of the DNA fits TRBJ2-7 better; the J call may be wrong. From germline, CDR1 is LGHNT and CDR2 FRNRAP. This CDR3 spans 13 amino acids. CDR3 sequence (DNA): TGTGCTAGTGGTTGGATCACAGGGGACGAGCAGTACTTC. Translation: CASGWITGDEQYF.

DNA of the CDR3: TGTGCCAGCAGCACCCCCAGGGTCTTACTGAACACTGAAGCTTTCTTT. It yields the protein CASSTPRVLLNTEAFF. V is TRBV7-9 and J is TRBJ1-1; possible D gene TRBD1, 5 bases. Germline V CDR1 and CDR2: SEHNR, FQNEAQ (reference sequence). This CDR3 has 16 residues. V was shortened by 5 bases and J by 0 bases, with 16 bases between the two germline ends.

This chain links TRBV27 with TRBJ2-7, with TRBD1 matching over 7 bases. Germline CDR1 is MNHEY and CDR2 is SMNVEV (reference sequence). The CDR3 totals 16 residues. The junction had 11 bases not matched to a gene; V was cut back by 6 bases and J by 0 bases. As DNA, the CDR3 is TGTGCCAGCAGCTATACAGGGGCCTCCTCCTCCTACGAGCAGTACTTC. It translates to CASSYTGASSSYEQYF.

The rearrangement uses TRBV4-3 and TRBJ2-7; D unclear. CDR3 length: 15 amino acids. The V end was cut by 0 bases, the J end by 0 bases, with 9 bases between. Germline CDR1 LGHNA, CDR2 YSLEER. CDR3 bases: TGCGCCAGCAGCCAAGATAGACGTAGCTCCTACGAGCAGTACTTC. It encodes CASSQDRRSSYEQYF.

The CDR3 loop is CASSQEFRGSGELFF. In DNA form, the CDR3 reads TGCGCCAGCAGCCAAGAGTTTAGGGGGTCCGGGGAGCTGTTTTTT. V usage is TRBV4-1 and J usage is TRBJ2-2, with D possibly TRBD1 on 6 matching bases. The CDR3 is 15 residues long. The V end was cut by 0 bases, the J end by 6 bases, with 11 bases between. Germline V CDR1 and CDR2: MGHRA, YSYEKL.

The V gene is TRBV30, the J gene TRBJ2-3, with unresolved D. Germline V lookup: CDR1 GTSNPN, CDR2 SVGIG (reference sequence). V was cut by 6 bases and J by 0 bases, with 7 bases left in between. The length of the CDR3 is 12 residues. The CDR3 loop is CACRASTDTQYF. CDR3 sequence (DNA): TGTGCCTGTCGGGCTAGCACAGATACGCAGTATTTT.

The chain recombines TRBV5-1 with TRBJ2-1, with D possibly TRBD2 on 5 matching bases. Germline-derived CDR1 and CDR2 are SGHRS and YFSETQ. Trimming removed 7 bases at V and 6 bases at J, with 17 bases between. The CDR3 extends over 14 amino acids. The CDR3 sequence: CASALASLVNEQFF. For the CDR3, the DNA is TGCGCCAGCGCTCTAGCATCCTTGGTCAATGAGCAGTTCTTC.

The chain links TRBV19 to TRBJ2-1, with a tentative D call TRBD2 (6 bases). The CDR3 contains 12 residues. In germline, CDR1 is LNHDA, CDR2 SQIVND (reference sequence). The ends were cut back, 3 bases at V and 8 bases at J, with 8 bases in the middle. DNA of the CDR3: TGTGCCAGTAGTATTCCGGGGGATGAGCAGTTCTTC. Protein: CASSIPGDEQFF.